This T cell receptor (beta chain) is drawn from a study of cytomegalovirus exposure and HLA in healthy donors. Study-wide points: As a later analysis showed, a missense DCLRE1C variant was linked to trimming of TCR beta V- and J-genes. The authors listed 180 or so TCR beta chains as cytomegalovirus-associated.

This clone was counted a single time. Its target is unknown. Its ends do not fully match the called genes, so a read error is possible. Germline V gives CDR1 SEHNR, CDR2 FQNEAQ (reference sequence). The CDR3 extends over 14 amino acids. PCR involved 60 Vbeta and 13 Jbeta primers. The repertoire was sequenced with immunoSEQ multiplex PCR; TCRdb's copy has only in-frame clones and lacks some. The sample comprises 180,000 or so clones, approximately 80% of which are singletons, and approximately 4.1% rests with the top ten. The TCR comes from a woman in her forties or fifties in good health and CMV-seropositive. Sequenced: PBMCs. This chain joins TRBV7-9 and TRBJ2-5; TRBD2 matches at 8 bases. In nucleotides, the CDR3 is TGTTCCAGCAGCTTTACTAGCGGACAAGAGACCCAGTACTTC. Protein: CSSSFTSGQETQYF. The complete variable domain, with remaining parts taken from reference TRBV7-9 and TRBJ2-5, reads DTGVSQNPRHKITKRGQNVTFRCDPISEHNRLYWYRQTLGQGPEFLTYFQNEAQLEKSRLLSDRFSAERPKGSFSTLEIQRTEQGDSAMYLCSSSFTSGQETQYFGPGTRLLVL.